This TCR beta chain was captured in a study of blood T cells in healthy people across ages. A second about 6 to 12 cycle PCR used barcoded and J-beta primers. Each cDNA molecule was tagged by a template-switch adaptor with 12 random nucleotides. TCRdb reprocessed the 5' RACE reads via MiXCR and lists one record per CDR3 protein. The sample lists 1.5 million to 2 million distinct CDR3 sequences, around 42% occurring once. This clonotype was counted at least ten times. Input material: blood. The clonotype comes from a human donor in good health.

The CDR3 loop is CSAREGGNQPQHF. In nucleotides, the CDR3 is TGCAGTGCTAGAGAAGGGGGTAATCAGCCCCAGCATTTT. The chain recombines TRBV20-1 with TRBJ1-5; D may be TRBD1 (6 bases). V lost 0 bases to trimming and J lost 4 bases, with 7 bases between them. Germline V gene data show CDR1 as DFQATT and CDR2 as SNEGSKA (reference sequence). The CDR3 covers 13 residues.